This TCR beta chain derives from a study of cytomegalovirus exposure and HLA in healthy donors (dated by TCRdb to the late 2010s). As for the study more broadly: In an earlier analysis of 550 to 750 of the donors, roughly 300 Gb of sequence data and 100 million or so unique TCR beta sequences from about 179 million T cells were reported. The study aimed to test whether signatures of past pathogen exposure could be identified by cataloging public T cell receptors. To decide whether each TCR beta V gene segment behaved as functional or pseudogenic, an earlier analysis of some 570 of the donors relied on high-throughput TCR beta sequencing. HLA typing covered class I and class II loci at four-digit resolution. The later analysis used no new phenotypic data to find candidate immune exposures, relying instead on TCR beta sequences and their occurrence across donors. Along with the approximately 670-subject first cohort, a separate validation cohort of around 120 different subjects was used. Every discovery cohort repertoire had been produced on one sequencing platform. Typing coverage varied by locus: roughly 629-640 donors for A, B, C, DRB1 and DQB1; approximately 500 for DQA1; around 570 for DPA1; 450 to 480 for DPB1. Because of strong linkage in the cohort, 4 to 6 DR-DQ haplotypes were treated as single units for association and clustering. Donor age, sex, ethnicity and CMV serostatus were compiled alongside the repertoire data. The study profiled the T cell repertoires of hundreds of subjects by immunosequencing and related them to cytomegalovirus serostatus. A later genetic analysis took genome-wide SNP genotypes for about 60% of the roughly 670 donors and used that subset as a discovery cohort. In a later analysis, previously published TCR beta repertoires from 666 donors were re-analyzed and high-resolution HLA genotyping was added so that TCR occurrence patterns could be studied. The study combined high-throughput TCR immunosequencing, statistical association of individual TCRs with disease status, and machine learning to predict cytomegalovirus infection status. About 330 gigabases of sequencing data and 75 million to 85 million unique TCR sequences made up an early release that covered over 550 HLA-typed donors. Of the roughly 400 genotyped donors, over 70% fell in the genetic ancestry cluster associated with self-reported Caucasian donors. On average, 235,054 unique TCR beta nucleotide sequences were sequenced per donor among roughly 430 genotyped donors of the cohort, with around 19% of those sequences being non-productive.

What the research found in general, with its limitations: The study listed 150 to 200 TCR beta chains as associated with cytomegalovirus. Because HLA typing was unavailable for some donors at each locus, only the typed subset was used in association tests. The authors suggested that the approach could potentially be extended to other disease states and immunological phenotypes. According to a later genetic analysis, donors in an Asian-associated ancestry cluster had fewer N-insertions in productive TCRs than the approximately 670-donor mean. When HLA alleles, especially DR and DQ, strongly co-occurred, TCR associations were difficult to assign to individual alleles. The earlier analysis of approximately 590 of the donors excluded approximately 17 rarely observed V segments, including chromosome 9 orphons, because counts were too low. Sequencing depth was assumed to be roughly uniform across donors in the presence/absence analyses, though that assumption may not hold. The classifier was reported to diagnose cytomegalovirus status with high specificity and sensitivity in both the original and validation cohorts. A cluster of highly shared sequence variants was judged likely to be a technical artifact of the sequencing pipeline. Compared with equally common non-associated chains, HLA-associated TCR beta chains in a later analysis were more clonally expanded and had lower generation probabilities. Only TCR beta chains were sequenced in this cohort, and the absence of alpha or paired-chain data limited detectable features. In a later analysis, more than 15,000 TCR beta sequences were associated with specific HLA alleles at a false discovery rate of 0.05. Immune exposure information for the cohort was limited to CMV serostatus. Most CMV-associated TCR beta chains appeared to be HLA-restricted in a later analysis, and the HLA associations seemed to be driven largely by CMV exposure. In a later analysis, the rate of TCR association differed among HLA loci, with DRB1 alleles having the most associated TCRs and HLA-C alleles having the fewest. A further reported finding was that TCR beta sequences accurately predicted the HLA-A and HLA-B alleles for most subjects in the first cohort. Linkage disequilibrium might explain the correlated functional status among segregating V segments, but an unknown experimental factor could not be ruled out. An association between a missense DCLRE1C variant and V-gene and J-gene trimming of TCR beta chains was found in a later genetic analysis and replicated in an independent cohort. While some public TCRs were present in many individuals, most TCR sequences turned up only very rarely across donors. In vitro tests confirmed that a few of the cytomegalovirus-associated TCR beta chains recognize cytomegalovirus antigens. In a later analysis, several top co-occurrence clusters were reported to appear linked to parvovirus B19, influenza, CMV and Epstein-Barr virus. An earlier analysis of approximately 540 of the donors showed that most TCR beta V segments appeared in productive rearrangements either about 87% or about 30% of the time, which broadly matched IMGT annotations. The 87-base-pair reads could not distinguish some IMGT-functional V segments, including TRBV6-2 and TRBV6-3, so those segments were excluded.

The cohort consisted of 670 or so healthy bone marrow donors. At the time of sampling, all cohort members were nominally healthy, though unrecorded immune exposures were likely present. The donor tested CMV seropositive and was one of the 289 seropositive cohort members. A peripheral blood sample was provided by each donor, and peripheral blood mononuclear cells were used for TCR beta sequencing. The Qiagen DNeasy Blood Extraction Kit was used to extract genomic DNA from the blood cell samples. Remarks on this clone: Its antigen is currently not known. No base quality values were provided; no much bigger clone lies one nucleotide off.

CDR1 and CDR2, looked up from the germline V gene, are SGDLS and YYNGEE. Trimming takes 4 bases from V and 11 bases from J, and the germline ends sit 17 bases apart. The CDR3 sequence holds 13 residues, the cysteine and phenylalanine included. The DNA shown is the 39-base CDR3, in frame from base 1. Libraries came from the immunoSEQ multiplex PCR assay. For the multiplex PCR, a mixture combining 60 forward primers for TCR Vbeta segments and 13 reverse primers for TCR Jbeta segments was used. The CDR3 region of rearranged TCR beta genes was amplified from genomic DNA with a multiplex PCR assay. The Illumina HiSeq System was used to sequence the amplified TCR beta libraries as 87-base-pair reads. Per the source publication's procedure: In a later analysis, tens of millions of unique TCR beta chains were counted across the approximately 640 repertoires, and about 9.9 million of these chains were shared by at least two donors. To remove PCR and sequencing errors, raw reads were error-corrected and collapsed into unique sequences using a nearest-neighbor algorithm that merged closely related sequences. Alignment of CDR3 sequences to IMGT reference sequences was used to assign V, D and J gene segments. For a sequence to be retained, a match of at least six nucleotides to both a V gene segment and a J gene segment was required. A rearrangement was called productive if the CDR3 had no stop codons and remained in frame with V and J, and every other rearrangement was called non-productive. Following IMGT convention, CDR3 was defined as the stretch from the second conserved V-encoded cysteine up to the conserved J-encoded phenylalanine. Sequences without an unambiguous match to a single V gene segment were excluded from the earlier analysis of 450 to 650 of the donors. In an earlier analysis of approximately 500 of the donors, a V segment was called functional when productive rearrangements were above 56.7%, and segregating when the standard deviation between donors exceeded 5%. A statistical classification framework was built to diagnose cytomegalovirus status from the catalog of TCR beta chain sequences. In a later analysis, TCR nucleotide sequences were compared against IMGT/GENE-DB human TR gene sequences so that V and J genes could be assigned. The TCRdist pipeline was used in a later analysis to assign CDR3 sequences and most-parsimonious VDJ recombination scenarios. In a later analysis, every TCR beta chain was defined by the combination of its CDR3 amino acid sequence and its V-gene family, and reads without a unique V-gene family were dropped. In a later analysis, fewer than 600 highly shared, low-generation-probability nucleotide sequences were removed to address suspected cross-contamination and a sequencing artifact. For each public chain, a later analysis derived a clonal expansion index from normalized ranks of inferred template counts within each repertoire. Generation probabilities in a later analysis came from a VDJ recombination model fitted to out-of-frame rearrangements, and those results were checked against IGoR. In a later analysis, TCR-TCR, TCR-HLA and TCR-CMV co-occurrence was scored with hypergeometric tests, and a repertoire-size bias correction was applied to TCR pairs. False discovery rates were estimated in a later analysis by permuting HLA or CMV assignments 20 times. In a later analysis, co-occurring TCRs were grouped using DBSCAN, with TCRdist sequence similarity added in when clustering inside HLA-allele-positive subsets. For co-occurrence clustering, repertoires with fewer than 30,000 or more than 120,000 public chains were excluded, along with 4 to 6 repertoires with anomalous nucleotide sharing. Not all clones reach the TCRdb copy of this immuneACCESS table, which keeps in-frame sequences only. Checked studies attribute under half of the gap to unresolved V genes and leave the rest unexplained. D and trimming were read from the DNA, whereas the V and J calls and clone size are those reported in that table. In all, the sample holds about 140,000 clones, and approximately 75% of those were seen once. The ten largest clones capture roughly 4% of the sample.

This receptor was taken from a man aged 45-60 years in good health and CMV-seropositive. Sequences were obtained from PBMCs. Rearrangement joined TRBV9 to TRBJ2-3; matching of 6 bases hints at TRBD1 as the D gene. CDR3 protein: CASSPNPGVRQYF. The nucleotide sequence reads TGTGCCAGCAGCCCCAATCCAGGGGTTAGGCAGTATTTT.